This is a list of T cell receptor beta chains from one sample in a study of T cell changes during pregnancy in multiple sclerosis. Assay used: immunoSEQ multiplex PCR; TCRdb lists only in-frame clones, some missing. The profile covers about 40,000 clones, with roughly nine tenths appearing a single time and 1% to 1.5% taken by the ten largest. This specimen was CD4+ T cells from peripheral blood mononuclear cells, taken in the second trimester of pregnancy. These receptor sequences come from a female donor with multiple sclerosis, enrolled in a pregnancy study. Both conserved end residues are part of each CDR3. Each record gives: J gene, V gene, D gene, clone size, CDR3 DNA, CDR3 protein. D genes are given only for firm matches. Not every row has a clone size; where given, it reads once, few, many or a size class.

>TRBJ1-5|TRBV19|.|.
TGTGCCAGTAAGCCGTGGCAGGGGTCTGGCAATCAGCCCCAGCATTTT
CASKPWQGSGNQPQHF
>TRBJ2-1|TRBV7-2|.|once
TGTGCCAGCAGCACAACAGGACCCACAAGGTCGCAGTTCTTC
CASSTTGPTRSQFF
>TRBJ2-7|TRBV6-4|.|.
TGTGCCAGACGCGGGGTCTCCTACGAGCAGTACTTC
CARRGVSYEQYF
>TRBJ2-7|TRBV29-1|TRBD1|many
TGCAGCGTTGAATCCGGGACAGGGGGCTACGAGCAGTACTTC
CSVESGTGGYEQYF
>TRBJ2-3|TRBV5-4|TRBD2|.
TGTGCCAGCAGTCCAGGGACTAGCCTCGGGAGGTTAGGAGATACGCAGTATTTT
CASSPGTSLGRLGDTQYF
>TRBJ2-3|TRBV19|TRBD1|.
TGTGCCAGTAGTGCGAGAATAACAGGGGGCGGCACAGATACGCAGTATTTT
CASSARITGGGTDTQYF
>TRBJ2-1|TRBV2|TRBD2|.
TGTGCCAGCACTTGGACTAGCGGGAATCACAATGAGCAGTTCTTC
CASTWTSGNHNEQFF
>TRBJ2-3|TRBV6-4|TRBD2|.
TGTGCCAGCTCCTCCGCGGCGGGGGGCTTAAATACGCAGTATTTT
CASSSAAGGLNTQYF
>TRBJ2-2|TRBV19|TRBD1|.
TGTGCCAGTAGTGACAGGGGGGAGACCGGGGAGCTGTTTTTT
CASSDRGETGELFF
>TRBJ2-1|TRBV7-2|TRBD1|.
TGTGCCAGCAGCTCAGGATTCCGGGACAGAATCTACAATGAGCAGTTCTTC
CASSSGFRDRIYNEQFF
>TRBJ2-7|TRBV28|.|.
TGTGCCAGCAGTTCTACCTACGAGCAGTACTTC
CASSSTYEQYF
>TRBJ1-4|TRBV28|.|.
TGTGCCAGCAGTCCGTACAGCAAACTGTTTTTT
CASSPYSKLFF
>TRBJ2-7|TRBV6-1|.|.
TGTGCCAGCAGTGAAGCGTCCCATTCTTACGGGCAGTACTTC
CASSEASHSYGQYF
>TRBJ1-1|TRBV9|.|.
TGTGCCAGCAGCGTAGGTCAGAAAAACACTGAAGCTTTCTTT
CASSVGQKNTEAFF
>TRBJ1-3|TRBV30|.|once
TGTGCCTGGGGTGCTACAGGGTCAGGAAACACCATATATTTT
CAWGATGSGNTIYF